A single TCR beta chain is shown here with its context. What this receptor recognizes is not known. Nothing much larger sits one base from this clone, and base qualities are not available. Before undergoing thyroid surgery, none of the patients had been given any kind of treatment. Using T-cell receptor beta sequencing, the researchers looked back retrospectively at clinical samples from patients, gathered between about 2011 and 2019. The CDR1 and CDR2 encoded by the germline V gene (reference sequence) are DFQATT and SNEGSKA. V lost 4 bases and J lost 2 bases, and the count of bases not matched to a germline gene is 6. CDR3 length: 15 amino acids, cysteine to phenylalanine. Here the CDR3 DNA is all that survives: 45 bases in frame from base 1. This sample was included in a study of metastatic and nonmetastatic thyroid tumors (dated by TCRdb to 2019 to 2021). As for the study more broadly: Repertoires were compared across peripheral blood and tumor or nodule tissue samples from malignant and benign thyroid patients. The study at large found these results: In both blood and tumor samples, TCR beta diversity was reported to be significantly higher in malignant tumors than in benign nodules.

The library relied on PCR. Instrument used: Illumina HiSeq 4000. High-throughput sequencing was used to profile the TCR beta-chain CDR3 region of every patient. As for how the authors treated the data: A classifier to discriminate distant-metastatic papillary thyroid cancer patients was built from CDR3 differences across clinicopathological groups. To measure repertoire diversity the researchers used the Shannon index, while the Morisita-Horn index served to gauge how similar the tumor and blood repertoires were. TCRdb trimmed the raw reads at Q25, called clones with MiXCR and kept productive beta chains. These V and J calls are TCRdb output, not the study's own analysis. The sample data list some 37,000 clones, and 40% to 55% of these were observed just once. The ten largest clones take up around a quarter of the sample.

Sequencing was performed on tumor tissue. This receptor chain uses TRBV20-1 and TRBJ2-7; TRBD2 matches 12 bases in the middle. The origin of this receptor is a male donor with papillary thyroid cancer or a benign thyroid nodule (not recorded which). Some clones in this sample may be carry-over from other donors' samples. The nucleotide sequence is given as TGCAGTGCTACATCGGGACTAGCGGGCACCTACGAGCAGTACTTC. Its protein is CSATSGLAGTYEQYF.